Here is one T cell receptor (beta chain) with its context. Its antigen remains unidentified. This entry is derived from a study of blood T cells in healthy people across ages. General study results and limits: Roughly linearly, TCR beta diversity per million T cells fell as age increased. CMV infection status of these donors was not known.

CDR1 and CDR2 from the germline V gene are SGHTA and FQGNSA. This CDR3 contains 13 residues. The V gene lost 5 bases and the J gene lost 10 bases, with 16 bases spanning the gap. A second PCR of about 7 to 12 cycles used a sample-barcoded 5' primer and a J-beta primer mix. TCRdb processed the 5' RACE reads anew with MiXCR; each CDR3 protein has one entry. The sample lists more than 800,000 distinct CDR3 sequences; 25% to 35% were seen once. Sequences were obtained from blood. The chain couples TRBV7-2 to TRBJ2-3; either TRBD1 or TRBD2 may fit D (5 bases each). This TCR was recovered from a woman of 80 years or more in good health. CDR3 sequence: CASSATSPGPQYF. CDR3 in DNA: TGTGCCAGCAGCGCGACTTCCCCGGGACCGCAGTATTTT.